This T cell receptor (delta chain) was observed in a study of γδ T cells in repeated Plasmodium falciparum infection (dated by TCRdb to 2020 to 2023). Study-wide context: Malian children exposed to intense seasonal malaria transmission were enrolled in the natural-infection arm and compared with Australian children matched for age and gender. Four controlled human malaria infections were administered to roughly five malaria-naive U.S. adults over roughly 580 days by bites from P. falciparum NF54-infected Anopheles stephensi mosquitoes. Controlled-infection subjects were sampled at baseline, immediately before selected infections, and 21 days after each infection. Malian gammadelta TCR repertoires were analysed cross-sectionally during no-transmission periods and longitudinally across acute febrile malaria episodes. The study examined how repeated Plasmodium falciparum infection shapes the human gammadelta T cell repertoire, using natural infection in Mali and controlled human malaria infection.

For bulk TCR repertoire analysis, Vgamma9/Vdelta2+ and Vdelta2-negative gammadelta T cell populations were isolated by flow sorting from peripheral blood mononuclear cells. Per the germline V gene, TSWWSYY is the CDR1 and QGS is the CDR2. From its cysteine to its phenylalanine, the CDR3 spans 19 amino acids. Kept here is only the CDR3 DNA, which spans 57 bases and is read in frame from base 1. A distance of 24 bases separates the germline ends of V and J, which lose 4 bases and 3 bases respectively. What the authors observed across the whole study: Vdelta2-negative gammadelta TCR repertoires from Malian children appeared more clonally expanded, less diverse and less shared than those of Australian children. A highly stable polyclonal repertoire over time and infection, with many inter-individual overlapping TCRgamma sequences, was shown by Vgamma9/Vdelta2+ TCR repertoires. Because the controlled-infection cohort was small, analysis of inter-individual variability in gammadelta T cell responses was limited. The Malian cohort was drawn from a small rural village made up mostly of one ethnic group, which limits generalizability. Waves of new clonotype selection in Vdelta2-negative, largely Vdelta1+, gammadelta TCR repertoires appeared to be driven by repeated controlled infections.

The method was multiplex PCR. TCRdb shows the sequencer as Illumina MiSeq. Both TCR gamma (TRG) and TCR delta (TRD) chains were sequenced from each sorted gammadelta T cell sample. Per the authors' processing: The repertoire analyses drew on clonotype tree plots, the accumulated frequency of the top 20 clonotypes, and diversity index (DI) and D75 metrics. Clones were re-identified by TCRdb from the public reads with CATT, and rows with the same DNA were merged. The V and J calls follow TCRdb's processing rather than the paper's. A total of around 86,000 delta-chain clones appear in this sample, over 1.1% of them only once. The top ten clonotypes cover 7% to 9.5% of the sample. This clone was detected only a few times. Its specific antigen is unknown. TCRdb lists the protein of a much larger clone for this DNA, which differs at residue 11, so this is likely a read error; the protein given here is translated from the DNA itself.

This sequence was found in a pool of human donors (malaria-infected and uninfected, not separated). The chain employs TRDV1 and TRDJ2; TRDD3 is a possible D gene, resting on 6 matching bases. TCRdb leaves out the J gene; it was filled in here by matching the DNA to germline. The sample consisted of gamma-delta T cells from blood. The CDR3 reads as follows: CALGVPWGYLRDMTAQLFF. DNA sequence: TGTGCTCTTGGGGTGCCGTGGGGCTACTTGAGGGATATGACAGCACAACTCTTCTTT.